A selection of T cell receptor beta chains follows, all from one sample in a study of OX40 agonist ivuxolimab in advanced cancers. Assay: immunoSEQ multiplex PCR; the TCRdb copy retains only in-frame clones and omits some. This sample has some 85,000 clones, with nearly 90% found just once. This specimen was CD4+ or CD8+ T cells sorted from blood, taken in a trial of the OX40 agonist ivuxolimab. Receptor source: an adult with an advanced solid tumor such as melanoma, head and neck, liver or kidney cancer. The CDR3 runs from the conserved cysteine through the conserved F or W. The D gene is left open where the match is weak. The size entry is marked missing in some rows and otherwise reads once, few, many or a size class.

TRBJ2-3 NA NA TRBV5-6 TGTGCCAGCAGCCCCCGTCGGGTATCGGGGAATACGCAGTATTTT CASSPRRVSGNTQYF
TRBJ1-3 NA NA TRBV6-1 TGTGCCATCCGGACAGATGGTACTGGAAACACCATATATTTT CAIRTDGTGNTIYF
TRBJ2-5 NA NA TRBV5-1 TGCGCCAGCAGCTTTCTGGGGCCCCAAGAGACCCAGTACTTC CASSFLGPQETQYF
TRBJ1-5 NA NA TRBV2 TGTGCCAGCAGTGGTCGTGGTAGCAATCAGCCCCAGCATTTT CASSGRGSNQPQHF
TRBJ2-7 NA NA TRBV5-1 TGCGCCAGCAGCCCGACCTCGGGCCAGCAGTACTTC CASSPTSGQQYF
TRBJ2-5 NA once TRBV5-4 TGTGCCAGCAGCTTGGACGGCAGGGAATTTGAGACCCAGTACTTC CASSLDGREFETQYF
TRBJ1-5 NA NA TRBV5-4 TGTGCCAGCAGCTTGGATATGGGCCGGCCCCAGCATTTT CASSLDMGRPQHF
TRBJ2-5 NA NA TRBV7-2 TGTGCCAGCAGCTTAGCGGTAGGACTCCAGTACTTC CASSLAVGLQYF
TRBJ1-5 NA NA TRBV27 TGTGCCAGCAGAACGGGTGGGGGGGATAATCAGCCCCAGCATTTT CASRTGGGDNQPQHF
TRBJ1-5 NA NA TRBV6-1 TGTGCCAGCAGTGAGATCAGGGAACGGCAGCCCCAGCATTTT CASSEIRERQPQHF
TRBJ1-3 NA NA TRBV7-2 TGTGCCAGCAGCTCCCAATGGCGAAGCTCTGGAAACACCATATATTTT CASSSQWRSSGNTIYF
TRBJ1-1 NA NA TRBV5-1 TGCGCCAGCAGCCTGGGGGGGGGAACCCTTAACACTGAAGCTTTCTTT CASSLGGGTLNTEAFF
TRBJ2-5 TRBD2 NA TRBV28 TGTGCCAGCAGTTTATGGGCGGGGGGACATCAAGAGACCCAGTACTTC CASSLWAGGHQETQYF
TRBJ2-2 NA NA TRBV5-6 TGTGCCAGCAGCCTCGTTTTGGGGGAGCTGTTTTTT CASSLVLGELFF
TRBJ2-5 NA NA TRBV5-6 TGTGCCAGCAGCCTGCCCCAGACGACCCAGTACTTC CASSLPQTTQYF
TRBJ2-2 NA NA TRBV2 TGTGCCAGCAGTGAAAGGGGCTGGGACCGAGGCACCGGGGAGCTGTTTTTT CASSERGWDRGTGELFF
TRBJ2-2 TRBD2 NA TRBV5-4 TGTGCCAGCAGCTTTTTGTTGACTAGCGGGAGACCGGGGGAGCTGTTTTTT CASSFLLTSGRPGELFF
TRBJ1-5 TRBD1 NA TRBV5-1 TGCGCCAGCAGCCCAGGACAGGGCAATCAGCCCCAGCATTTT CASSPGQGNQPQHF
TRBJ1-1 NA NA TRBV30 TGTGCCTGGAGTGTTGGTACCACTGAAGCTTTCTTT CAWSVGTTEAFF
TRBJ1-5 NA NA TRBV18 TGTGCCAGCTCACCGGGCAGCGACAATCAGCCCCAGCATTTT CASSPGSDNQPQHF
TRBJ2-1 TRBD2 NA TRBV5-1 TGCGCCAGCAGCAGGACTAGCGGGGGTCCCTACAATGAGCAGTTCTTC CASSRTSGGPYNEQFF
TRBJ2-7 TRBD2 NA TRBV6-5 TGTGCCAGCAGTCCCTTGGGGGGGACGGAAGAGCAGTACTTC CASSPLGGTEEQYF
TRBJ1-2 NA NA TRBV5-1 TGCGCCAGCAGCTTGGTCGGGGTAAAGGATGGCTACACCTTC CASSLVGVKDGYTF
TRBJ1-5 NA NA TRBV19 TGTGCCAGTAGTCGCGGGGGGGCGGGAAGCAATCAGCCCCAGCATTTT CASSRGGAGSNQPQHF
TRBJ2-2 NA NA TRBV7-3 TGTGCCAGCAGCTTGGGGACAAACACCGGGGAGCTGTTTTTT CASSLGTNTGELFF
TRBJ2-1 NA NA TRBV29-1 TGCAGCGTCCGTCGCGGGACACTCTACAATGAGCAGTTCTTC CSVRRGTLYNEQFF
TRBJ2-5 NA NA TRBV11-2 TGTGCCAGCAGCTTGCGTGGTAGCCAAGAGACCCAGTACTTC CASSLRGSQETQYF
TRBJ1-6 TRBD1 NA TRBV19 TGTGCCAGTACCGAGACAGGGGATGGAGGTTCACCCCTCCACTTT CASTETGDGGSPLHF
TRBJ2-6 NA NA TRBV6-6 TGTGCCAGCAGCCCCCTCGGGGGGCGAGGGGCCAACGTCCTGACTTTC CASSPLGGRGANVLTF
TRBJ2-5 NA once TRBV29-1 TGCAGCGCTGGAGACGGACCAGCAGAGACCCAGTACTTC CSAGDGPAETQYF
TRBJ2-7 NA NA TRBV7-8 TGTGCCAGCAGCCTCTATAGGGGGACCTACGAGCAGTACTTC CASSLYRGTYEQYF
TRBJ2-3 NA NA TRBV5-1 TGCGCCAGCAGCTTGGTGCACCCGGGGACAGATACGCAGTATTTT CASSLVHPGTDTQYF